Listed below are T cell receptor beta chains from one sample, sequenced in a study of cytomegalovirus exposure and HLA in healthy donors. Profiled with immunoSEQ multiplex PCR; TCRdb holds only in-frame clones, not every one. Here the sample spans more than 80,000 clones, about four fifths being singletons. The sequenced material came from PBMCs. Receptors originate from a female donor in good health and CMV-seropositive. Each CDR3 is given with its conserved first and last residue. The D gene is left open where the match is weak. The size field is filled for only some rows; it gives once, few, many or a size class.

V gene	D gene	J gene	clone size	CDR3 DNA	CDR3 protein
TRBV25-1	-	TRBJ1-2	-	TGTGCCAGCACAGGACAGTCCTTCTATGGCTACACCTTC	CASTGQSFYGYTF
TRBV2	TRBD2	TRBJ2-1	-	TGTGCCAGCAATCGACTAGCGGGAGGGCTACAGCAGTTCTTC	CASNRLAGGLQQFF
TRBV5-1	TRBD2	TRBJ2-7	-	TGCGCCAGCAGCTTGGGCATTATCGGGGGGTCCTACGAGCAGTACTTC	CASSLGIIGGSYEQYF
TRBV19	-	TRBJ2-1	-	TGTGCCAGTAGAACTGACTCTTACAATGAGCAGTTCTTC	CASRTDSYNEQFF
TRBV30	TRBD1	TRBJ2-7	-	TGTGCCTGGAGTTTATTTAGACAGGGGGAAGGAGAGCAGTACTTC	CAWSLFRQGEGEQYF
TRBV28	-	TRBJ2-7	once	TGTGCCAGCAGCCTCCCAGGCGTCTCCTACGAGCAGTACTTC	CASSLPGVSYEQYF
TRBV28	-	TRBJ1-1	-	TGTGCCAGCAGTTTATTGATGTCCGGGGTGAACACTGAAGCTTTCTTT	CASSLLMSGVNTEAFF
TRBV28	-	TRBJ1-2	-	TGTGCCAGCAGTTTCCAGAACTATGGCTACACCTTC	CASSFQNYGYTF
TRBV27	TRBD2	TRBJ2-1	-	TGTGCCAGTAATATTCCCCCTGCGGGGGGGCCTAATGAGCAGTTCTTC	CASNIPPAGGPNEQFF
TRBV5-4	TRBD2	TRBJ2-1	-	TGTGCCAGCACCGTAGCGGGGGGGCCAGACAATGAGCAGTTCTTC	CASTVAGGPDNEQFF
TRBV7-6	TRBD2	TRBJ2-7	-	TGTGCCAGCAGCTTAGGCGGGGGGGCTAACGAGCAGTACTTC	CASSLGGGANEQYF
TRBV5-1	-	TRBJ1-1	-	TGCGCCAGCAGCTACCAAGGGGCAAGGGGAACTGAAGCTTTCTTT	CASSYQGARGTEAFF
TRBV7-9	TRBD1	TRBJ1-5	-	TGTGCCAGCAGCAGGACAGGGGAGAATCAGCCCCAGCATTTT	CASSRTGENQPQHF
TRBV5-6	-	TRBJ2-3	-	TGTGCCAGCTGTCTCCTTAGCACAGATACGCAGTATTTT	CASCLLSTDTQYF
TRBV19	TRBD1	TRBJ1-5	-	TGTGCCAGTAGTGGTTCTGGACAGGATTGGATTAGCAATCAGCCCCAGCATTTT	CASSGSGQDWISNQPQHF
TRBV5-1	-	TRBJ2-5	once	TGCGCCAGCAGAGCGACGGGACTCCAAGAGACCCAGTACTTC	CASRATGLQETQYF
TRBV6-5	TRBD1	TRBJ2-5	few	TGTGCCAGCAGTTACGACCCTCGACAGGGGCAAGAGACCCAGTACTTC	CASSYDPRQGQETQYF
TRBV5-6	-	TRBJ2-7	-	TGTGCCAGCAGCTTGGGACATTTTCTGGAGCAGTACTTC	CASSLGHFLEQYF
TRBV5-6	-	TRBJ1-4	once	TGTGCCAGCAGCTCCGACAGTAATGAAAAACTGTTTTTT	CASSSDSNEKLFF
TRBV5-1	TRBD2	TRBJ2-3	-	TGCGCCAGCAGTCAGAGCCTAGCGGGGGGCGAGGATACGCAGTATTTT	CASSQSLAGGEDTQYF
TRBV4-1	-	TRBJ2-1	-	TGCGCCAGCAGCCAAGAGTGGGAGAATGAGCAGTTCTTC	CASSQEWENEQFF
TRBV5-6	TRBD1	TRBJ1-4	few	TGTGCCAGCAGCGCCGACAGGGTTGGTGAAAAACTGTTTTTT	CASSADRVGEKLFF
TRBV30	TRBD1	TRBJ1-3	-	TGTGCCTGGAGACCAGGGGGGCCCGGAAACACCATATATTTT	CAWRPGGPGNTIYF
TRBV18	-	TRBJ1-2	-	TGTGCCAGCTCGCCCGACATGATTTATGGCTACACCTTC	CASSPDMIYGYTF
TRBV5-1	TRBD1	TRBJ1-1	-	TGCGCCAGCAGCTTGGCACAGGGGGCGAGCACTGAAGCTTTCTTT	CASSLAQGASTEAFF
TRBV27	TRBD1	TRBJ1-6	-	TGTGCCAGCAGTGGTTCCCGGTCGGGACAGGATAATTCACCCCTCCACTTT	CASSGSRSGQDNSPLHF
TRBV18	TRBD1	TRBJ2-7	-	TGTGCCAGCTCATCCAATCCGGGACAGGGGGCCAACGAGCAGTACTTC	CASSSNPGQGANEQYF
TRBV5-4	-	TRBJ2-7	once	TGTGCCAGCAGCTCCCAGTACGAGCAGTACTTC	CASSSQYEQYF
TRBV6-6	-	TRBJ1-1	-	TGTGCCAGCAGTCTCCCAGGTTCGACCACTGAAGCTTTCTTT	CASSLPGSTTEAFF
TRBV4-1	TRBD1	TRBJ1-3	few	TGCGCCAGCAGCCAAGGACAGGGCCGGAGCTCTGGAAACACCATATATTTT	CASSQGQGRSSGNTIYF
TRBV6-5	-	TRBJ2-1	-	TGTGCCAGCAGTCCCACCGGCTCCTACAATGAGCAGTTCTTC	CASSPTGSYNEQFF
TRBV6-5	TRBD1	TRBJ2-3	few	TGTGCCAGCAGTGGGACAGGGGGGGTAACAGATACGCAGTATTTT	CASSGTGGVTDTQYF
TRBV4-1	-	TRBJ2-7	-	TGCGCCAGCAGCCAACGACAGGCCTCCTACGAGCAGTACTTC	CASSQRQASYEQYF
TRBV29-1	-	TRBJ2-7	-	TGCAGCGTCCTTGGAGGATCCTACGAGCAGTACTTC	CSVLGGSYEQYF
TRBV2	-	TRBJ1-5	-	TGTGCCAGCAGTGAAACGGTTAGCAATCAGCCCCAGCATTTT	CASSETVSNQPQHF
TRBV5-1	TRBD1	TRBJ1-1	-	TGCGCCAGCACCCGGGGGACAGGGGGCTTGGTGGACACTGAAGCTTTCTTT	CASTRGTGGLVDTEAFF
TRBV2	-	TRBJ2-7	-	TGTGCCAGCAGTGACCGGCGGGAGCAGTACTTC	CASSDRREQYF
TRBV4-1	-	TRBJ1-6	-	TGCGCCAGCAGCCAAGATGTGGGCAACAGGGCCACGGGTTCACCCCTCCACTTT	CASSQDVGNRATGSPLHF
TRBV4-2	TRBD2	TRBJ2-1	-	TGTGCCAGCAGCCAAGTTTTGGGGTTTCGGCCAGCGGGAGTTCTCTACAATGAGCAGTTCTTC	CASSQVLGFRPAGVLYNEQFF
TRBV7-9	-	TRBJ1-1	-	TGTGCCAGCAGCTTAGTAACCGGGAACACTGAAGCTTTCTTT	CASSLVTGNTEAFF